The rows below give T cell receptor beta chains drawn from one sample of a study of blood T cell repertoires in COVID-19. Produced via immunoSEQ multiplex PCR; TCRdb's table is partial and in-frame only. The data hold tens of thousands of clones, with about four fifths observed a single time. The sample comprised peripheral blood. These receptors were taken from a man in his forties or fifties with acute or convalescent COVID-19. Each CDR3 is given with its conserved first and last residue. Clone size is given for some rows only: seen once, a few or many times, or a class if the clone is expanded.

abundance: NA; v_gene: TRBV4-2; j_gene: TRBJ2-7; CDR3aa: CASSQSGREQYF
abundance: NA; v_gene: TRBV20-1; j_gene: TRBJ2-7; CDR3aa: CSARGGYEQYF
abundance: NA; v_gene: TRBV4-2; j_gene: TRBJ2-2; CDR3aa: CASSQATGGANTGELFF
abundance: NA; v_gene: TRBV11-1; j_gene: TRBJ2-1; CDR3aa: CASSFLGSGVNEQFF
abundance: NA; v_gene: TRBV3-1/TRBV3-2; j_gene: TRBJ1-4; CDR3aa: CASSQGGGTNEKLFF
abundance: NA; v_gene: TRBV10-3; j_gene: TRBJ2-7; CDR3aa: CAISEVTSGNYEQYF
abundance: NA; v_gene: TRBV6-5; j_gene: TRBJ2-5; CDR3aa: CASSRAGAQETQYF
abundance: NA; v_gene: TRBV5-1; j_gene: TRBJ1-1; CDR3aa: CASSLREGRVNTEAFF
abundance: NA; v_gene: TRBV28; j_gene: TRBJ1-5; CDR3aa: CASSPTTPPQGFFDQPQHF
abundance: NA; v_gene: TRBV24-1; j_gene: TRBJ2-7; CDR3aa: CATRATGVTYEQYF
abundance: NA; v_gene: TRBV3-1/TRBV3-2; j_gene: TRBJ1-1; CDR3aa: CASKLGGGWNTEAFF
abundance: NA; v_gene: TRBV11-2; j_gene: TRBJ1-1; CDR3aa: CASSLDRVPHTEAFF
abundance: NA; v_gene: TRBV6-5; j_gene: TRBJ1-4; CDR3aa: CASLQTGLGEKLFF
abundance: NA; v_gene: TRBV12-3/TRBV12-4; j_gene: TRBJ1-1; CDR3aa: CASSPSTEAFF
abundance: NA; v_gene: TRBV4-2; j_gene: TRBJ1-1; CDR3aa: CASSQVFTGQNTEAFF
abundance: once; v_gene: TRBV30; j_gene: TRBJ2-1; CDR3aa: CAWRSGVSFDEQFF
abundance: NA; v_gene: TRBV12-3/TRBV12-4; j_gene: TRBJ2-1; CDR3aa: CASSVHLGREFF
abundance: NA; v_gene: TRBV7-3; j_gene: TRBJ2-5; CDR3aa: CASSLTGQGQRETQYF
abundance: NA; v_gene: TRBV19; j_gene: TRBJ1-2; CDR3aa: CASSLGQVTLSGYTF
abundance: NA; v_gene: TRBV7-9; j_gene: TRBJ1-5; CDR3aa: CASSLVGPGGGQPQHF
abundance: NA; v_gene: TRBV11-2; j_gene: TRBJ2-3; CDR3aa: CASTMGTSTDTQYF
abundance: NA; v_gene: TRBV19; j_gene: TRBJ1-5; CDR3aa: CASSITSAGRQPQHF